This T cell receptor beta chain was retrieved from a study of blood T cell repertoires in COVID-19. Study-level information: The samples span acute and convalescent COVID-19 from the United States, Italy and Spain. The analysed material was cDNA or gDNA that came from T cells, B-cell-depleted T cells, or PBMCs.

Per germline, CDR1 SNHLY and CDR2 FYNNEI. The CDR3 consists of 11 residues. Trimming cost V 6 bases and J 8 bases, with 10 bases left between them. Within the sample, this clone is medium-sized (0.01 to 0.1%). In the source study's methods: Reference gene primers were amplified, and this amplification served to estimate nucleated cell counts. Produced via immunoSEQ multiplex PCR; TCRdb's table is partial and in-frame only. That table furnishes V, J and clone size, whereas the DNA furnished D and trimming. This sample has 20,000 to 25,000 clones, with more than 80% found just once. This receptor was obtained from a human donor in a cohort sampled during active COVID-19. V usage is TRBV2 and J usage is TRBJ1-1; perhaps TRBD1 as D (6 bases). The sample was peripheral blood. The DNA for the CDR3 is TGTGCCAGCAGCCCCAGGGGAGAAGCTTTCTTT. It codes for CASSPRGEAFF.